These 32 T cell receptor beta chains came from one sample sequenced in a study of T cell repertoires in cytomegalovirus infection. From the reads, TCRdb called clonotypes with MiXCR, one entry per CDR3 protein. The table lists 200,000 to 300,000 distinct CDR3 sequences, 9.1% of them singletons. Sequenced sample: PBMCs. Receptors originate from a human donor in good health (CMV status not recorded). Some clones in this sample may be carry-over from other donors' samples.

The CDR3 region is CASSYYGSDNGELFF. The CDR3 coding sequence is TGTGCCAGCAGTTACTACGGCAGCGATAACGGGGAGCTGTTTTTT. This chain links TRBV6-2 or TRBV6-3 with TRBJ2-2; no firm D call. Germline lookup yields CDR1 MNHEY and CDR2 SVGEGT. Trimming took 1 base from V and 7 from J, leaving 13 bases between them. This CDR3 comprises 15 residues.

This clonotype was counted between two and nine times. V and J are TRBV6-2 or TRBV6-3 and TRBJ1-1, with D maybe TRBD1 (5 bases). CDR3 length: 14 amino acids. The germline V gene encodes CDR1 MNHEY and CDR2 SVGEGT. V lost 6 bases to trimming and J lost 1 base, with 12 bases between them. The CDR3 DNA reads as TGTGCCAGCAGCCGGGAAGGGGCGAACACTGAAGCTTTCTTT. Translating gives CASSREGANTEAFF.

In regard to this clonotype: This may be a read error: a much more frequent sequence differs by one nucleotide. The rearrangement joins TRBV7-2 to TRBJ2-7; weak D call: TRBD2 (5 bases). The V end lost 11 bases, the J end lost 6 bases, and 20 bases lay between the germline ends. The CDR3 has 13 residues. In germline, CDR1 is SGHTA, CDR2 FQGNSA. The DNA for the CDR3 is TGTGCCTCTGCCGGCGCCCCTCGGGGCGAGCAGTACTTC. It specifies CASAGAPRGEQYF.

The chain employs TRBV29-1 and TRBJ1-2; the match to TRBD1 covers 10 bases. Trimming at V came to 7 bases and at J to 0 bases, leaving 5 bases not matched to a gene. The CDR3 is 14 amino acids. Germline V CDR1 and CDR2: SQVTM, ANQGSEA. The CDR3 is CSARGQGTNYGYTF. In DNA form, the CDR3 reads TGCAGCGCCAGGGGACAGGGGACTAACTATGGCTACACCTTC.

V is TRBV6-6 and J is TRBJ1-6; weak D call: TRBD1 (5 bases). CDR3 length: 19 amino acids. V dropped 6 bases and J dropped 0 bases, with 21 bases sitting between them. The V gene's germline CDR1 is MNHNY and CDR2 SVGAGI (reference sequence). The CDR3 DNA follows: TGTGCCAGCAGCCTCCACTTACGTGGGGGAAGCTCCTATAATTCACCCCTCCACTTT. Translation gives CASSLHLRGGSSYNSPLHF.

This clonotype has only a few counts. This chain connects TRBV28 to TRBJ1-3; D not resolved. Germline CDR1 reads MDHEN; CDR2 reads SYDVKM. This CDR3 spans 15 amino acids. V lost 6 bases and J 4 bases, leaving 16 bases between the germline ends. CDR3 sequence reads: CASRPRGDLGNTIYF. Here the CDR3 DNA reads TGTGCCAGCAGACCCCGTGGAGATTTGGGAAACACCATATATTTT.

This clonotype has ten or more counts. This chain links TRBV7-8 with TRBJ1-1, with 7 bases lining up with TRBD1. Germline V gene lookup returns CDR1 SGHVS and CDR2 FQNEAQ. V trimming: 5 bases; J trimming: 1 base; junction bases outside the gene matches: 10. The CDR3 spans 16 residues. The CDR3 loop reads CASSPWGDRANTEAFF. CDR3 nucleotides: TGTGCCAGCAGCCCTTGGGGCGACAGGGCGAACACTGAAGCTTTCTTT. The full variable domain, completed using reference TRBV7-8 and TRBJ1-1, is GAGVSQSPRYKVAKRGQDVALRCDPISGHVSLFWYQQALGQGPEFLTYFQNEAQLDKSGLPSDRFFAERPEGSVSTLKIQRTQQEDSAVYLCASSPWGDRANTEAFFGQGTRLTVV.

The chain employs TRBV20-1 and TRBJ2-1; possible D gene TRBD1, 6 bases. This CDR3 spans 15 amino acids. Germline CDR1 DFQATT, CDR2 SNEGSKA (reference sequence). Trimming took off 4 bases at V and 7 bases at J, with 20 bases between the two ends. In DNA, the CDR3 is TGCAGTGCTACTAAAGATGCAAGGGGGTGGAATGAGCAGTTCTTC. Translated, it gives CSATKDARGWNEQFF.

This clonotype has ten or more counts. V usage is TRBV12-3 or TRBV12-4 and J usage is TRBJ1-1, with D perhaps TRBD1 (5 bases). V lost 3 bases and J 1 base, leaving 9 bases between the germline ends. CDR3 length equals 14 residues. As DNA, the CDR3 is TGTGCCAGCAGTTTCAAAACAGGGAACACTGAAGCTTTCTTT. Amino acid sequence: CASSFKTGNTEAFF.

This clonotype was recorded many times. This sequence joins TRBV7-6 and TRBJ1-1; 9 positions match TRBD1. The CDR3 is 15 amino acids. CDR1 and CDR2 from the germline V gene are SGHVS and FNYEAQ. Germline trimming cut 3 bases from V and 4 bases from J; bases unmatched to any gene: 6. The DNA of the CDR3 is TGTGCCAGCAGCTTCGCCGGGACAGGGAGCACTGAAGCTTTCTTT. Translation gives CASSFAGTGSTEAFF.

This clonotype was observed at least ten times. V and J are TRBV5-6 and TRBJ1-1; the D is unclear. V lost 0 bases and J lost 5, with 11 bases in between. Germline values: CDR1 SGHDT, CDR2 YYEEEE. The length of the CDR3 is 14 residues. CDR3 in DNA: TGTGCCAGCAGCTTGGCAGGCGATGGGACTGAAGCTTTCTTT. Encoded protein: CASSLAGDGTEAFF.

The chain employs TRBV20-1 and TRBJ2-3; D is unclear. The CDR3 spans 14 residues. Germline lookup yields CDR1 DFQATT and CDR2 SNEGSKA (reference sequence). V lost 3 bases to trimming and J lost 0 bases, with 10 bases between them. This CDR3 is CSARGLKSTDTQYF. The CDR3, as DNA: TGCAGTGCTAGGGGTCTTAAGAGCACAGATACGCAGTATTTT.

The chain employs TRBV10-3 and TRBJ2-7; either TRBD1 or TRBD2 may fit D (5 bases each). Germline CDR1 ENHRY, CDR2 SYGVKD. CDR3 size: 16 residues. V dropped 2 bases and J dropped 0 bases, with 14 bases sitting between them. The CDR3 DNA reads TGTGCCATCAGTGAGGTATCCGGGACGGGCTCCTACGAGCAGTACTTC. It codes for CAISEVSGTGSYEQYF.

This clonotype was seen repeatedly, ten times or more. This chain links TRBV7-2 with TRBJ1-1, with D perhaps matching TRBD1 (6 bases). The CDR3 covers 14 residues. The ends were cut back, 1 base at V and 4 bases at J, with 10 bases in the middle. Germline values: CDR1 SGHTA, CDR2 FQGNSA. The CDR3 DNA follows: TGTGCCAGCAGCTTAGAGCTACAGGGCACTGAAGCTTTCTTT. It is translated as CASSLELQGTEAFF.

This clonotype was counted many times. The J gene is TRBJ1-5, the V gene TRBV7-2; D possibly corresponds to TRBD1 (5 bases). The CDR3 loop spans 14 amino acids. Trimming left V 5 bases short and J 0 bases short, with 8 bases between. Germline-derived CDR1 and CDR2 are SGHTA and FQGNSA. DNA of the CDR3: TGTGCCAGCAGCCTGGGGGTTAGCAATCAGCCCCAGCATTTT. It encodes CASSLGVSNQPQHF.

This clonotype was picked up many times. V gene TRBV7-2 combines with J gene TRBJ1-1, with D tentatively TRBD1 (5 bases). V was cut by 1 base and J by 0 bases, with 15 bases left in between. Germline V gives CDR1 SGHTA, CDR2 FQGNSA. The CDR3 has 17 residues. CDR3 bases: TGTGCCAGCAGCTTAGAGGTCAGGGCTTTTGTGAACACTGAAGCTTTCTTT. It yields the protein CASSLEVRAFVNTEAFF. The full variable domain, in which reference TRBV7-2 and TRBJ1-1 provide the parts outside the CDR3, is GAGVSQSPSNKVTEKGKDVELRCDPISGHTALYWYRQSLGQGLEFLIYFQGNSAPDKSGLPSDRFSAERTGGSVSTLTIQRTQQEDSAVYLCASSLEVRAFVNTEAFFGQGTRLTVV.

This clonotype was seen at least ten times. The rearrangement links TRBV7-2 to TRBJ2-7, with D possibly TRBD2 on 6 matching bases. The length of the CDR3 is 12 residues. Germline loops: CDR1 SGHTA, CDR2 FQGNSA. V lost 0 bases and J lost 6, with 6 bases in between. CDR3: CASSLAGGEQYF. CDR3 DNA: TGTGCCAGCAGCTTAGCCGGGGGCGAGCAGTACTTC.

The table lists this clonotype with many counts. V usage is TRBV28 and J usage is TRBJ1-6; D is unclear. Germline-derived CDR1 and CDR2 are MDHEN and SYDVKM. V lost 2 bases to trimming and J lost 7 bases, with 15 bases between them. The CDR3 covers 16 residues. Here the CDR3 DNA reads TGTGCCAGCAGTTTAGTACGGACTCTAGGGAATTCACCCCTCCACTTT. Its protein product is CASSLVRTLGNSPLHF.

The gene calls are TRBV11-2 and TRBJ2-3, with a tentative D call TRBD2 (5 bases). CDR3 length: 15 amino acids. The germline V gene has CDR1 SGHAT and CDR2 FQNNGV. Trimming took off 4 bases at V and 1 base at J, with 12 bases between the two ends. The CDR3 DNA follows: TGTGCCAGCAGCTCCAATCTAGCTGGCACAGATACGCAGTATTTT. Amino acids: CASSSNLAGTDTQYF.

At least ten counts were recorded for this clonotype. The rearrangement uses TRBV10-3 and TRBJ1-2; maybe TRBD1 (6 bases). The germline V gene has CDR1 ENHRY and CDR2 SYGVKD. The CDR3 contains 14 residues. V was cut by 8 bases and J by 3 bases, with 16 bases left in between. CDR3 sequence: CAILPNRADYGYTF. The CDR3 coding sequence is TGTGCCATCCTCCCCAACAGGGCTGACTATGGCTACACCTTC.

This clonotype was detected many times. The chain employs TRBV7-9 and TRBJ1-1; D is ambiguous. Looked up from germline, CDR1 is SEHNR and CDR2 is FQNEAQ (reference sequence). V was trimmed by 6 bases and J by 7 bases, leaving 15 bases between them. The CDR3 is 13 amino acids. The DNA for the CDR3 is TGTGCCAGCAGTTCTGGATGGGGTAGTGAAGCTTTCTTT. The encoded protein is CASSSGWGSEAFF.

This clonotype was seen ten or more times. The chain joins TRBV20-1 to TRBJ2-7; 12 nucleotides line up with TRBD2. Germline CDR1 is DFQATT and CDR2 is SNEGSKA (reference sequence). V shed 6 bases, J shed 4 bases, and the junction held 7 bases outside the gene matches. CDR3 length: 14 amino acids. The CDR3 sequence: CSAQRTSGTYEQYF. The CDR3 nucleotides are TGCAGTGCCCAGAGGACTAGCGGGACTTACGAGCAGTACTTC.

This clonotype was found many times. The chain links TRBV7-2 to TRBJ2-1; the match to TRBD2 covers 14 bases. The V segment lost 3 bases and the J segment 9 bases; nucleotides outside the gene matches: 10. There are 17 residues in the CDR3. CDR1 is SGHTA, CDR2 FQGNSA, per germline. CDR3 sequence (DNA): TGTGCCAGCAGCTTTAGGGTCGCGACTAGCGGGGGGGTTGAGCAGTTCTTC. Translating it yields CASSFRVATSGGVEQFF.

This clonotype has more than one count but fewer than ten. V usage is TRBV28 and J usage is TRBJ1-4; a possible D gene is TRBD1 (5 bases). V dropped 9 bases and J dropped 8 bases, with 19 bases sitting between them. This CDR3 is 14 amino acids long. Germline loops: CDR1 MDHEN, CDR2 SYDVKM. The CDR3 reads CARLQGVGEEKLFF. In nucleotides, the CDR3 is TGTGCCAGGCTCCAGGGCGTAGGGGAAGAAAAACTGTTTTTT.

This chain joins TRBV6-5 and TRBJ1-5; 9 bases fit TRBD1. The CDR3 extends over 14 amino acids. The germline V gene has CDR1 MNHEY and CDR2 SVGAGI. The junction had 16 bases not matched to a gene; V was cut back by 6 bases and J by 16 bases. The DNA of the CDR3 is TGTGCCAGCAGAGGACAGGGGCATCTAGGGTCGATACATTTT. Residues: CASRGQGHLGSIHF.

This clonotype was observed at least ten times. The gene calls are TRBV20-1 and TRBJ2-7; TRBD1 matches 9 bases. The germline V gene encodes CDR1 DFQATT and CDR2 SNEGSKA (reference sequence). The CDR3 is made up of 14 amino acids. The junction had 11 bases not matched to a gene; V was cut back by 6 bases and J by 5 bases. The DNA for the CDR3 is TGCAGTGCGACCGGGACAGGGAATAAGAACGAGCAGTACTTC. Amino acid sequence: CSATGTGNKNEQYF.

This clonotype has ten or more counts. The chain carries TRBV7-2 and TRBJ2-7; TRBD2 matches at 10 bases. Germline V CDR1 and CDR2: SGHTA, FQGNSA. V was pared by 6 bases and J by 4 bases, with 9 bases of the junction left unmatched. The CDR3 is 15 residues long. CDR3 sequence reads: CASSSDSGGLYEQYF. The CDR3 region has the DNA TGTGCCAGCAGTTCGGATAGCGGGGGGTTATACGAGCAGTACTTC.

This clonotype has more than one count but fewer than ten. This chain uses TRBV12-3 or TRBV12-4 with TRBJ1-5; D might be TRBD1 (5 bases). The CDR3 is made up of 15 amino acids. V lost 4 bases, J lost 0 bases, and 10 bases lay in between. CDR3 loop: CASSSRGYSNQPQHF. The CDR3 nucleotides are TGTGCCAGCAGTTCCCGGGGCTATAGCAATCAGCCCCAGCATTTT.

J is TRBJ2-2 and V is TRBV7-2, with D tentatively TRBD2 (6 bases). Germline V gives CDR1 SGHTA, CDR2 FQGNSA. Trimming left V 7 bases short and J 5 bases short, with 14 bases between. CDR3 length: 14 amino acids. CDR3 in DNA: TGTGCCAGCAATCCTTCCCGGGGGACCGGGGAGCTGTTTTTT. It is translated as CASNPSRGTGELFF.

This clonotype came up many times. The chain couples TRBV7-2 to TRBJ2-3; D may be TRBD1 or TRBD2 (6 bases each). Trimming shortened V by 5 bases and J by 3 bases, and 15 bases separated the two germline ends. CDR1 is SGHTA and CDR2 is FQGNSA in the germline V gene. CDR3 size: 15 residues. The CDR3 spells CASSPGWGATDTQYF. The DNA of the CDR3 is TGTGCCAGCAGCCCGGGATGGGGGGCGACAGATACGCAGTATTTT.

The chain carries TRBV7-9 and TRBJ2-1; 13 positions match TRBD2. Germline V gene lookup returns CDR1 SEHNR and CDR2 FQNEAQ (reference sequence). The junction had 8 bases not matched to a gene; V was cut back by 5 bases and J by 7 bases. This CDR3 is built from 16 residues. CDR3 amino acids: CASSPPGLAGVNEQFF. In DNA, the CDR3 is TGTGCCAGCAGCCCACCTGGACTAGCGGGAGTTAATGAGCAGTTCTTC.

Many counts were recorded for this clonotype. CDR3 residues: CASSSTGGSGANVLTF. CDR3 sequence (DNA): TGTGCCAGCAGCTCGACAGGGGGCTCTGGGGCCAACGTCCTGACTTTC. J is TRBJ2-6 and V is TRBV7-8, with 9 bases matching TRBD1. This CDR3 spans 16 amino acids. Germline CDR1 and CDR2: SGHVS and FQNEAQ. V gave up 4 bases and J gave up 0 bases; unmatched junction bases: 1.